This TCR beta chain is drawn from a study of blood T cell repertoires in COVID-19. Background on the study: The study drew acute and convalescent COVID-19 samples from the United States, Italy and Spain. From T cells, B-cell-depleted T cells, or PBMCs came the material, which was cDNA or gDNA.

Original methodology: Amplifying reference gene primers gave estimates of nucleated cell counts. Repertoires were generated with immunoSEQ multiplex PCR, while TCRdb's copy carries only in-frame clones and drops some. V, J and clone size are those of that table, while D and trimming were read from the DNA. The table lists about 120,000 clones, roughly 76% of them singletons. This CDR3 is built from 16 residues. The V gene end was trimmed by 6 bases and the J gene end by 10 bases; junction bases not matched to a gene: 16. In germline, CDR1 is MDHEN, CDR2 SYDVKM. The sample was peripheral blood. V gene TRBV28 combines with J gene TRBJ2-1, with 9 bases identical to TRBD2. This sequence originates from a human donor in a cohort sampled during active COVID-19. In DNA form, the CDR3 reads TGTGCCAGCAGGCATCTCTGGGCGGGGGGGGAACAAGAGCAGTTCTTC. It is translated as CASRHLWAGGEQEQFF.